This TCR beta chain was sequenced in a study of graft-versus-host responses after intestinal transplantation. Study in general: Transplant types were multivisceral, liver-intestinal, or isolated intestinal. Every one of the recipients received anti-thymocyte globulin induction and afterwards took tacrolimus and steroids for about 3 years.

The graft tissue was processed, and this released both intraepithelial and lamina propria lymphocytes. V was pared by 4 bases and J by 2 bases, with 12 bases between. This CDR3 spans 14 amino acids. Germline values: CDR1 SGHRS, CDR2 YFSETQ. The protocol was immunoSEQ multiplex PCR, while the TCRdb copy is restricted to in-frame clones and leaves out a portion. The repertoire consists of 15,000 to 20,000 clones, with 75% to 85% occurring once and the leading ten covering around 3.8%. The specimen comprised ileum tissue, sampled roughly 600 days after intestinal transplantation. This chain links TRBV5-1 with TRBJ1-2; possibly TRBD1 for D (6 bases). The source is a human patient who received an intestinal transplant, so some T cells may come from the graft donor. The CDR3 sequence is CASSRDIVNYGYTF. The CDR3 bases are TGCGCCAGCAGCCGGGACATAGTAAACTATGGCTACACCTTC.